The subject of this entry is one T cell receptor (beta chain). The antigen is not known. The sample belongs to a study of CD8 T cells in Susac syndrome. The CDR3 runs 14 residues. The V and J ends lost 7 bases and 4 bases respectively, with 17 bases between them. Germline CDR1 SNHLY, CDR2 FYNNEI. Multiple sclerosis controls were treatment-naive patients with stable or active relapsing-remitting disease. An input of roughly 0.45 to 1 ug of RNA was subjected to reverse transcription using random hexamers. Amplification of TCR beta CDR3 spanned 54 Vbeta and 13 Jbeta via immunoSEQ multiplex PCR. MiXCR, run by TCRdb on the immunoSEQ multiplex PCR reads, gives a single entry per CDR3 protein. Seen here are about 150,000 distinct CDR3 sequences, approximately 95% observed once, and the top ten hold over 0.1%. Study-level findings and limits: The number of individuals included in the study's TCR sequencing and HLA analysis was acknowledged as relatively small.

The TCR sequence derives from a human donor with multiple sclerosis. The sequenced material came from CD4+ T cells from PBMCs. J is TRBJ2-7 and V is TRBV2; the D gene is possibly TRBD2 (5 bases). The CDR3 coding sequence is TGTGCCAGCAATTCGGGGAGTAAATTGTACGAGCAGTACTTC. It codes for CASNSGSKLYEQYF.